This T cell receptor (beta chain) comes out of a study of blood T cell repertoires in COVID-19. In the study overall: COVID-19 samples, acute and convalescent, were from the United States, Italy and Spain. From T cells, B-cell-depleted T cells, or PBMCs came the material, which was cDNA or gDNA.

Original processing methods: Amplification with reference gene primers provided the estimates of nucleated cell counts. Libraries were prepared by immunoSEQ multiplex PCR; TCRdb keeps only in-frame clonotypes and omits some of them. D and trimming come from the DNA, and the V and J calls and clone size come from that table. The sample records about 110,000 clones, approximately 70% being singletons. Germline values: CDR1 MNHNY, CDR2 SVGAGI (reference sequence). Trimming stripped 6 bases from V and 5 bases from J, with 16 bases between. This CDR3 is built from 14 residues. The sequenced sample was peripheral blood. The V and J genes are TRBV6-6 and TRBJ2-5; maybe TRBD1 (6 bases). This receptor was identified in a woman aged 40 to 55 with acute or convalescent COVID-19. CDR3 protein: CASSPQGRQETQYF. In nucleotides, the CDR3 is TGTGCCAGCAGCCCACAGGGAAGGCAGGAGACCCAGTACTTC.